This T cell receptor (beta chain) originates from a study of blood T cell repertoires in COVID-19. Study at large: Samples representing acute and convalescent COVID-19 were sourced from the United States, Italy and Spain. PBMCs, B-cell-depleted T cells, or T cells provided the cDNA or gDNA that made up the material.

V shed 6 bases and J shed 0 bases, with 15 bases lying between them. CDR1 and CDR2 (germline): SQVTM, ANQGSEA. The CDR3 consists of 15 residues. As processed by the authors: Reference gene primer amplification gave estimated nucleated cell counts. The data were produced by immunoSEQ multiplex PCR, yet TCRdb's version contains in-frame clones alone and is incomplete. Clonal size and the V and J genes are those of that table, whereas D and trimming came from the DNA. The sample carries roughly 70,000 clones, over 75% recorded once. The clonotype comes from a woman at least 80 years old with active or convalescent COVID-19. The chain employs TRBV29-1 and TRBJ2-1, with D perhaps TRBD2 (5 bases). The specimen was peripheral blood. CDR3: CSVSRGSSSYNEQFF. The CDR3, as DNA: TGCAGCGTCTCCCGAGGGTCGAGCTCCTACAATGAGCAGTTCTTC.